These 29 T cell receptor beta chains originate from one sample sequenced in a study of blood T cell repertoires in COVID-19. The protocol was immunoSEQ multiplex PCR, while the TCRdb copy is restricted to in-frame clones and leaves out a portion. The table shows about 140,000 clones, with under 90% occurring only once. The material sequenced was peripheral blood. These receptors were collected from a human donor in a cohort sampled during active COVID-19.

The V gene is TRBV6-6, the J gene TRBJ1-6; D unresolved. V gave up 4 bases and J gave up 10 bases, with 8 bases separating them. Per the germline V gene, CDR1 is MNHNY and CDR2 is SVGAGI (reference sequence). This CDR3 region has 12 residues. CDR3 loop: CASSLRGSPLHF. CDR3 nucleotides: TGTGCCAGCAGTTTGCGGGGATCACCCCTCCACTTT.

Only one count was recorded for this clone. The V and J genes are TRBV3-1 (or the pseudogene TRBV3-2) and TRBJ2-7; no definite D call. With 8 bases removed from V and 1 base from J, the gap between germline ends came to 6 bases. The V gene's germline CDR1 is LGHDT and CDR2 YNNKEL (reference sequence). This CDR3 region has 11 residues. CDR3 sequence reads: CASARSYEQYF. The CDR3 coding sequence is TGTGCCAGCGCCCGGTCCTACGAGCAGTACTTC.

V is TRBV5-6 and J is TRBJ2-5; 10 nucleotides match TRBD1. The CDR3 sequence is 14 residues long. Germline V gives CDR1 SGHDT, CDR2 YYEEEE. With V trimmed by 7 bases and J by 5 bases, 8 bases remained unmatched. CDR3 sequence (DNA): TGTGCCAGCGGACTCTTGACAGGGGGCGAGACCCAGTACTTC. Its protein is CASGLLTGGETQYF.

The chain couples TRBV3-1 (or the pseudogene TRBV3-2) to TRBJ2-7; 8 bases are a match to TRBD2. J was trimmed by 6 bases and V by 0 bases; bases with no gene match: 10. The CDR3 has 16 amino acids. Germline values: CDR1 LGHDT, CDR2 YNNKEL (reference sequence). The CDR3 loop is CASSQDLRGGPREQYF. The CDR3 nucleotides are TGTGCCAGCAGCCAAGATCTTCGGGGGGGCCCTCGCGAGCAGTACTTC.

The DNA of the CDR3 is TGCGCCAGCAGCGTACAGGGGGCACTCAACGAGCAGTACTTC. It encodes CASSVQGALNEQYF. The J gene is TRBJ2-7, the V gene TRBV5-1, with 9 bases lining up with TRBD1. The germline CDR1 and CDR2 sequences are SGHRS and YFSETQ. The CDR3 covers 14 residues. After removal of 4 bases from V and 5 bases from J, the junction contained 7 bases not matched to a gene.

The rearrangement uses TRBV6-2 or TRBV6-3 and TRBJ2-4; D may be TRBD1 (6 bases). The CDR3 is 15 amino acids. V was shortened by 5 bases and J by 0 bases, with 11 bases between the two germline ends. Germline V gene sequence: CDR1 MNHEY, CDR2 SVGEGT. The CDR3 bases are TGTGCCAGCAGTACAGGGATGGAAGCCAAAAACATTCAGTACTTC. As protein: CASSTGMEAKNIQYF.

This rearrangement joins TRBV29-1 to TRBJ1-2; TRBD1 matches at 9 bases. The length of the CDR3 is 15 residues. Germline-derived CDR1 and CDR2 are SQVTM and ANQGSEA. J lost 2 bases, V lost 2 bases, and 6 bases had no gene match. The CDR3 reads CSVEFTGGANYGYTF. DNA for the CDR3: TGCAGCGTTGAATTTACAGGGGGCGCAAACTATGGCTACACCTTC.

The chain combines TRBV30 with TRBJ2-7; TRBD2 is a possible D gene (5 bases). Germline V CDR1 and CDR2: GTSNPN, SVGIG (reference sequence). This CDR3 has 12 residues. Deletions cut 4 bases from V and 4 bases from J, with 11 bases between. CDR3 in amino acids: CAWMAGPYEQYF. The CDR3 region has the DNA TGTGCCTGGATGGCGGGTCCGTACGAGCAGTACTTC.

The V call is TRBV15, the J call TRBJ2-2, with D possibly TRBD2 on 5 matching bases. This CDR3 region has 15 residues. Trimming left V 0 bases short and J 6 bases short, with 11 bases between. Germline assignment: CDR1 LNHNV and CDR2 YYDKDF (reference sequence). The CDR3 bases are TGTGCCACCAGCAGAGATCCCCGGCGGGCCGGGGAGCTGTTTTTT. This gives the protein CATSRDPRRAGELFF.

V usage is TRBV19 and J usage is TRBJ1-5; 11 nucleotides line up with TRBD1. The ends lost 5 bases at V and 7 bases at J; junction bases unmatched: 10. In germline, CDR1 is LNHDA, CDR2 SQIVND (reference sequence). The CDR3 spans 16 residues. As DNA, the CDR3 is TGTGCCAGTAGTCCCCGGGACAGGGGGAGCGGGCAGCCCCAGCATTTT. It specifies CASSPRDRGSGQPQHF.

The chain combines TRBV7-9 with TRBJ1-6; maybe TRBD1 (6 bases). CDR1 and CDR2 (germline): SEHNR, FQNEAQ (reference sequence). This CDR3 contains 15 residues. V was shortened by 4 bases and J by 7 bases, with 14 bases between the two germline ends. CDR3 in amino acids: CASSSPTGYNSPLHF. The CDR3 DNA sequence: TGTGCCAGCAGCTCCCCGACAGGTTACAATTCACCCCTCCACTTT.

There are a few counts of this clone. V usage is TRBV25-1 and J usage is TRBJ1-1; D is undetermined. The CDR3 is made up of 14 amino acids. Germline CDR1 MGHDK, CDR2 SYGVNS. Between the trimmed V and J ends, which lost 6 bases and 3 bases, there was a span of 14 bases. CDR3 DNA: TGTGCCAGCAGGAGGCCAGCTTCGGACACTGAAGCTTTCTTT. Protein product: CASRRPASDTEAFF.

This chain connects TRBV11-2 to TRBJ2-1; TRBD2 matches 8 bases. CDR3 length: 13 amino acids. Germline-derived CDR1 and CDR2 are SGHAT and FQNNGV. The ends lost 1 base at V and 8 bases at J; junction bases unmatched: 1. The CDR3 reads CASSLVGGDEQFF. The CDR3, as DNA: TGTGCCAGCAGCTTAGTCGGGGGGGATGAGCAGTTCTTC.

The chain combines TRBV5-4 with TRBJ2-5, with D possibly TRBD2 on 6 matching bases. This CDR3 is 13 amino acids long. Between the trimmed V and J ends, which lost 2 bases and 5 bases, there was a span of 10 bases. CDR1 is SGHNT and CDR2 is YYREEE in the germline V gene (reference sequence). CDR3 amino acids: CASSFPGVETQYF. The DNA for the CDR3 is TGTGCCAGCAGCTTCCCGGGGGTCGAGACCCAGTACTTC. The complete variable domain, with remaining parts taken from reference TRBV5-4 and TRBJ2-5, reads ETGVTQSPTHLIKTRGQQVTLRCSSQSGHNTVSWYQQALGQGPQFIFQYYREEENGRGNFPPRFSGLQFPNYSSELNVNALELDDSALYLCASSFPGVETQYFGPGTRLLVL.

This clone was seen more than once but under ten times. The chain joins TRBV7-6 to TRBJ2-5; D unresolved. Germline CDR1 is SGHVS and CDR2 is FNYEAQ. The CDR3 extends over 15 amino acids. Trimming took 3 bases from V and 1 from J, leaving 12 bases between them. The CDR3 DNA reads as TGTGCCAGCAGCTTGGGCCTTCCCGTCCAAGAGACCCAGTACTTC. This sequence encodes CASSLGLPVQETQYF.

The CDR3 nucleotides read TGTGCCAGCAGCAGAGGCTACCAAGAGACCCAGTACTTC. Translation: CASSRGYQETQYF. This sequence joins TRBV7-2 and TRBJ2-5; no clear D. The germline V and J ends were trimmed by 5 bases and 0 bases, with 7 bases remaining between them. The CDR3 contains 13 residues. The V gene's germline CDR1 is SGHTA and CDR2 FQGNSA.

The chain carries TRBV19 and TRBJ1-5, with D perhaps matching TRBD1 (6 bases). Trimming pared 4 bases from V and 4 bases from J, leaving 14 bases between. The CDR3 sequence is 15 residues long. Germline CDR1 is LNHDA and CDR2 is SQIVND (reference sequence). CDR3 sequence reads: CASSTQGMGNQPQHF. The CDR3 DNA sequence: TGTGCCAGTAGTACCCAGGGGATGGGGAATCAGCCCCAGCATTTT.

The chain has TRBV11-3 and TRBJ2-3; 8 bases align to TRBD1. CDR1 and CDR2 from the germline V gene are SGHNT and YENEEA. Trimming removed 4 bases from V and 4 bases from J; junction bases left unmatched: 4. This CDR3 is built from 14 residues. CDR3 nucleotides: TGTGCCAGCAGCTCTGGACAGGGCGCAGATACGCAGTATTTT. It encodes CASSSGQGADTQYF.

This clone was recorded only once. The V call is TRBV19, the J call TRBJ1-3; D uncertain. Germline V gene sequence: CDR1 LNHDA, CDR2 SQIVND (reference sequence). This CDR3 spans 15 amino acids. V was trimmed by 6 bases and J by 4 bases, leaving 16 bases between them. The CDR3 is CASSRSHSWGNTIYF. In DNA form, the CDR3 reads TGTGCCAGTAGCCGGAGCCATTCCTGGGGAAACACCATATATTTT. The full variable domain, in which reference TRBV19 and TRBJ1-3 provide the parts outside the CDR3, is DGGITQSPKYLFRKEGQNVTLSCEQNLNHDAMYWYRQDPGQGLRLIYYSQIVNDFQKGDIAEGYSVSREKKESFPLTVTSAQKNPTAFYLCASSRSHSWGNTIYFGEGSWLTVV.

The rearrangement uses TRBV19 and TRBJ1-2, with D unresolved. The V end lost 3 bases, the J end lost 4 bases, and 12 bases lay between the germline ends. The CDR3 covers 14 residues. Germline V gives CDR1 LNHDA, CDR2 SQIVND (reference sequence). The CDR3 sequence: CASSIPQARYGYTF. CDR3 in DNA: TGTGCCAGTAGTATTCCGCAGGCCCGCTATGGCTACACCTTC.

This clone has more than one count but fewer than ten. The chain recombines TRBV3-1 (or the pseudogene TRBV3-2) with TRBJ2-7, with 16 bases fitting TRBD2. The CDR3 spans 16 residues. Germline V gene lookup returns CDR1 LGHDT and CDR2 YNNKEL (reference sequence). V lost 4 bases and J lost 3; bases outside the gene matches: 3. CDR3 sequence reads: CASSPGLAGGIYEQYF. As DNA, the CDR3 is TGTGCCAGCAGCCCGGGACTAGCGGGGGGGATCTACGAGCAGTACTTC.

In this sample, this clone turned up a few times. This specimen includes other DNA sequences encoding the same CDR3. The rearrangement joins TRBV12-3 or TRBV12-4 to TRBJ1-1; D is ambiguous. V shed 3 bases and J shed 1 base, with 6 bases lying between them. The CDR3 extends over 13 amino acids. CDR3 sequence: CASSFRQNTEAFF. CDR3 DNA sequence: TGTGCCAGCAGTTTTCGACAGAACACTGAAGCTTTCTTT.

The genes are TRBV7-2 and TRBJ2-1; 7 bases align to TRBD2. The V segment lost 5 bases and the J segment 15 bases; nucleotides outside the gene matches: 13. Germline CDR1 is SGHTA and CDR2 is FQGNSA. The CDR3 covers 13 residues. The CDR3 coding sequence is TGTGCCAGCAGCCCCCGGGGGGTTGGAGAGTGGTTCTTC. Its translation is CASSPRGVGEWFF.

The rearrangement joins TRBV9 to TRBJ1-6; 7 bases line up with TRBD1. Per the germline V gene, CDR1 is SGDLS and CDR2 is YYNGEE. With V trimmed by 6 bases and J by 1 base, 7 bases remained unmatched. The length of the CDR3 is 16 residues. CDR3 in amino acids: CASTTGAGSYNSPLHF. The CDR3 DNA sequence: TGTGCCAGCACTACAGGGGCTGGGTCCTATAATTCACCCCTCCACTTT. Full variable domain (remainder filled in from reference TRBV9 and TRBJ1-6): DSGVTQTPKHLITATGQRVTLRCSPRSGDLSVYWYQQSLDQGLQFLIQYYNGEERAKGNILERFSAQQFPDLHSELNLSSLELGDSALYFCASTTGAGSYNSPLHFGNGTRLTVT.

This sequence joins TRBV6-6 and TRBJ2-2; 8 nucleotides agree with TRBD2. There are 15 residues in the CDR3. Germline V gene sequence: CDR1 MNHNY, CDR2 SVGAGI (reference sequence). V was pared by 2 bases and J by 7 bases, with 6 bases of the junction left unmatched. This CDR3 is CASSYPRGGNGELFF. The CDR3 DNA follows: TGTGCCAGCAGTTACCCCCGGGGGGGGAACGGGGAGCTGTTTTTT.

This chain links TRBV7-8 with TRBJ1-5, with D possibly matching TRBD1 (6 bases). Germline V CDR1 and CDR2: SGHVS, FQNEAQ. This CDR3 is built from 15 residues. V was pared by 4 bases and J by 2 bases, with 12 bases between. CDR3 region: CASSSSGERNQPQHF. CDR3 coding DNA: TGTGCCAGCAGCTCGTCAGGGGAGCGCAATCAGCCCCAGCATTTT.

The CDR3 region is CASLQGYTEAFF. CDR3 DNA: TGTGCCAGTCTACAGGGATACACTGAAGCTTTCTTT. This chain connects TRBV12-3 or TRBV12-4 to TRBJ1-1, with D possibly matching TRBD1 (6 bases). V was clipped by 9 bases and J by 3 bases, with 11 bases between them. This CDR3 is 12 amino acids long.

The V and J genes are TRBV4-1 and TRBJ2-7; D is possibly TRBD1 (6 bases). V was trimmed by 3 bases and J by 0 bases, leaving 12 bases between them. The CDR3 length is 15 residues. Germline V lookup: CDR1 MGHRA, CDR2 YSYEKL. The CDR3 protein is CASSHSRTVSYEQYF. The CDR3 DNA follows: TGCGCCAGCAGCCACTCTAGGACAGTCTCCTACGAGCAGTACTTC.

CDR3 sequence: CASSIEEGGGYQPQHF. CDR3 coding DNA: TGTGCCAGTAGTATAGAGGAGGGAGGAGGGTATCAGCCCCAGCATTTT. The chain employs TRBV19 and TRBJ1-5; D call uncertain. The CDR3 contains 16 residues. Germline lookup yields CDR1 LNHDA and CDR2 SQIVND (reference sequence). Trimming took off 0 bases at V and 5 bases at J, with 14 bases between the two ends.